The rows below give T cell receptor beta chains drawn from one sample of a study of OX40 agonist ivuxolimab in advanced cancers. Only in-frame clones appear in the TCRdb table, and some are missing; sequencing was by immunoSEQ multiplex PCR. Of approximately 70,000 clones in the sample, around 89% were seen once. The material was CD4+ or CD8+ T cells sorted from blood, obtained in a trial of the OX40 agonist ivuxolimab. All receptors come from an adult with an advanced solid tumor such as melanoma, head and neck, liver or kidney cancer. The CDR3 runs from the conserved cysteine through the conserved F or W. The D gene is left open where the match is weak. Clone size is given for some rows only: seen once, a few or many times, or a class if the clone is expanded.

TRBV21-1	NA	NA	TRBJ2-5	TGTGCCAGCAGCATAACTAGGGGGCATGAGACCCAGTACTTC	CASSITRGHETQYF
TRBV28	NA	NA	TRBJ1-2	TGTGCCAGCACCAGATGGGGGGCGACAGGAGACTATGGCTACACCTTC	CASTRWGATGDYGYTF
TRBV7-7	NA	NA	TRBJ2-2	TGTGCCAGCAGCTCCGGAGGGTGGGGGAACACCGGGGAGCTGTTTTTT	CASSSGGWGNTGELFF
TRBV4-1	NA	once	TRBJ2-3	TGCGCCAGCAGCCAAGAGGGTAATGGTGAAGATACGCAGTATTTT	CASSQEGNGEDTQYF
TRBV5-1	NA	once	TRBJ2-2	TGCGCCAGCAGCACCGGCGGGCGGGCCGGGGAGCTGTTTTTT	CASSTGGRAGELFF
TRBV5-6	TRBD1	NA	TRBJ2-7	TGTGCCAGCAACTTTGGGGACAGGACCTACGAGCAGTACTTC	CASNFGDRTYEQYF
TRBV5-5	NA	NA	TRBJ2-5	TGTGCCAGCAGCCCCCAATATCAAGAGACCCAGTACTTC	CASSPQYQETQYF
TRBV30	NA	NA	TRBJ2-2	TGTGCCGTCCGGAGGGGGCATGTCGGGGAGCTGTTTTTT	CAVRRGHVGELFF
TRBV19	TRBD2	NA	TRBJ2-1	TGTGCCAGTAGTATAGGGACTAGCGGGGGCAATGAGCAGTTCTTC	CASSIGTSGGNEQFF
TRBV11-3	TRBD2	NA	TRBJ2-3	TGTGCCAGCAGGTCTAGCGGGGGGGCCAGGAATACGCAGTATTTT	CASRSSGGARNTQYF
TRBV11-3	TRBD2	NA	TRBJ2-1	TGTGCCAGCAGCTTAGGGACTAGCGTTTACAATGAGCAGTTCTTC	CASSLGTSVYNEQFF
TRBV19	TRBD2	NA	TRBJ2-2	TGTGCCAGTAGTATAACGGGGGGAGCGAACACCGGGGAGCTGTTTTTT	CASSITGGANTGELFF
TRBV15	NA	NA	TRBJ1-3	TGTGCCACCAGCAGAGATAGGGGAAACACCATATATTTT	CATSRDRGNTIYF
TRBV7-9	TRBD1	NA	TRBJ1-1	TGTGCCAGCTGGGGGACAGGGGCTAGGAACACTGAAGCTTTCTTT	CASWGTGARNTEAFF
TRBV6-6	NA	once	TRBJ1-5	TGTGCCAGCCGCCCCGATCAGAATCAGCCCCAGCATTTT	CASRPDQNQPQHF
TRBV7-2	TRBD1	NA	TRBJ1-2	TGTGCCAGCAGAATAAAGGGGGCTCATAACTATGGCTACACCTTC	CASRIKGAHNYGYTF
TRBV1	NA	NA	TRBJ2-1	TGCACCAGCAGCCTTCTTTTCTGCGGGAGGGCCGGGGACAATGAGCAGTTCTTC	CTSSLLFCGRAGDNEQFF
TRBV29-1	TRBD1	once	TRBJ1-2	TGCAGCGCCACCTCAAGGACAGGGAACTATGGCTACACCTTC	CSATSRTGNYGYTF
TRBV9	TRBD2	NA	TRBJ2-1	TGTGCCAGCAGCGTACTAGCGGGGGGCTACAATGAGCAGTTCTTC	CASSVLAGGYNEQFF
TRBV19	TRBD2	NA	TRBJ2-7	TGTGCCAGTAGTATAGTAGCGGGAGATTACGAGCAGTACTTC	CASSIVAGDYEQYF
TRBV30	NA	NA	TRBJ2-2	TGTGCCTGGAACAGGGCACGATATACCGGGGAGCTGTTTTTT	CAWNRARYTGELFF
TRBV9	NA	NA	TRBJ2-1	TGTGCCAGCAGCGCCGACTGGGGGCTCTCCTACAATGAGCAGTTCTTC	CASSADWGLSYNEQFF
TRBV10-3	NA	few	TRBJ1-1	TGTGCCATCAGTGTTTGGGGAGCCACTGAAGCTTTCTTT	CAISVWGATEAFF
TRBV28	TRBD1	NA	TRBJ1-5	TGTGCCAGCAGTACAGACAGGGCCTATCAGCCCCAGCATTTT	CASSTDRAYQPQHF
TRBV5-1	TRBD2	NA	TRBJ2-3	TGCGCCAGCACATTTAGCGGGGGGTACACAGATACGCAGTATTTT	CASTFSGGYTDTQYF
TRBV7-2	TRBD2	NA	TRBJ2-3	TGTGCCAGCAGCACCCCGGGGGGACTCACAGATACGCAGTATTTT	CASSTPGGLTDTQYF
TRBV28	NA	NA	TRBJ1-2	TGTGCCAGCACCTCCGGACAGCTCTATGGCTACACCTTC	CASTSGQLYGYTF